This entry lists 8 T cell receptor beta chains sequenced from one sample in a study of T cell changes during pregnancy in multiple sclerosis. Using immunoSEQ multiplex PCR, the repertoire was profiled, and TCRdb retains in-frame clones only, with some absent. The data show approximately 49,000 clones, around 90% seen once. Here the sequenced sample was CD4+ T cells from peripheral blood mononuclear cells, taken in the second trimester of pregnancy. These receptors all come from a female donor with multiple sclerosis, enrolled in a pregnancy study.

The chain employs TRBV4-1 and TRBJ1-2; 7 bases fit TRBD1. The CDR3 is made up of 14 amino acids. Trimming removed 3 bases from V and 7 bases from J; junction bases left unmatched: 8. Germline-derived CDR1 and CDR2 are MGHRA and YSYEKL. CDR3 residues: CASSHHRQGSGYTF. As DNA, the CDR3 is TGCGCCAGCAGCCACCACCGACAGGGAAGTGGCTACACCTTC.

The chain has TRBV27 and TRBJ1-5, with D tentatively TRBD1 (5 bases). Germline CDR1 is MNHEY and CDR2 is SMNVEV (reference sequence). V was trimmed by 5 bases and J by 5 bases, leaving 10 bases between them. The CDR3 has 13 residues. The CDR3 nucleotides read TGTGCCAGCAGTACAAGGGGCGATCAGCCCCAGCATTTT. Translating gives CASSTRGDQPQHF.

The CDR3 here is CASSPRTGLDEKLFF. CDR3 DNA: TGTGCCAGCTCACCGAGAACAGGGCTCGATGAAAAACTGTTTTTT. The chain links TRBV18 to TRBJ1-4; possibly TRBD1 for D (6 bases). Germline loops: CDR1 KGHSH, CDR2 LQKENI. V was clipped by 3 bases and J by 6 bases, with 14 bases between them. The length of the CDR3 is 15 residues.

This chain connects TRBV28 to TRBJ1-3; a weak D match, TRBD1 (5 bases). Per germline, CDR1 MDHEN and CDR2 SYDVKM. V lost 6 bases and J lost 0, with 15 bases in between. This CDR3 spans 16 amino acids. The DNA of the CDR3 is TGTGCCAGCAGCCTCGCGGACATCGGCTCTGGAAACACCATATATTTT. It is translated as CASSLADIGSGNTIYF.

This chain joins TRBV30 and TRBJ2-6, with 7 bases lining up with TRBD1. With V trimmed by 4 bases and J by 2 bases, 5 bases remained unmatched. CDR1 and CDR2 (germline): GTSNPN, SVGIG (reference sequence). CDR3 length equals 15 residues. CDR3 in DNA: TGTGCCTGGATGAGAGGGGGCGCTGGGGCCAACGTCCTGACTTTC. It encodes CAWMRGGAGANVLTF.

This chain connects TRBV28 to TRBJ2-1; D perhaps matches TRBD1 (5 bases). Germline CDR1 is MDHEN and CDR2 is SYDVKM. With 10 bases removed from V and 4 bases from J, the gap between germline ends came to 11 bases. The CDR3 contains 12 residues. CDR3 sequence: CATTAGYNEQFF. For the CDR3, the DNA is TGTGCCACAACAGCAGGGTACAATGAGCAGTTCTTC. The full variable domain, in which reference TRBV28 and TRBJ2-1 provide the parts outside the CDR3, is DVKVTQSSRYLVKRTGEKVFLECVQDMDHENMFWYRQDPGLGLRLIYFSYDVKMKEKGDIPEGYSVSREKKERFSLILESASTNQTSMYLCATTAGYNEQFFGPGTRLTVL.

This clone was found a few times. This sequence joins TRBV28 and TRBJ1-1, with D possibly being TRBD1 (5 bases). V lost 3 bases to trimming and J lost 6 bases, with 8 bases between them. The germline gives CDR1 MDHEN, CDR2 SYDVKM. This CDR3 has 12 amino acids. Here the CDR3 reads CASSFAGSEAFF. The CDR3 DNA reads as TGTGCCAGCAGTTTTGCAGGGTCTGAAGCTTTCTTT.

The rearrangement joins TRBV1 to TRBJ2-7; the D call TRBD1 from the table was never checked on the DNA. TRBV1 is a pseudogene. CDR3 size: 15 residues. The CDR3 DNA is TGCACCAGCATCTCTACGGAGGGACAGGGGGTCGAGCAGTACTTC. Residues: CTSISTEGQGVEQYF.